The clone carrying this TCR beta chain was seen more than once but under ten times. Measured with immunoSEQ multiplex PCR; TCRdb has only the in-frame clones, and not every one. The sample holds 130,000 to 150,000 clones, approximately 80% seen once. These data originate in a study of blood T cell repertoires in COVID-19. The V and J ends lost 5 bases and 3 bases, in that order; junction bases with no gene match: 3. CDR3 length: 13 amino acids. CDR1 is MNHEY, CDR2 SMNVEV, per germline (reference sequence). The source material was peripheral blood. The chain links TRBV27 to TRBJ2-5; the match to TRBD1 covers 7 bases. The receptor was isolated from a man aged 55 to 70 with active or convalescent COVID-19. The CDR3 nucleotides are TGTGCCAGCAGTGGAGACAGGGAAGAGACCCAGTACTTC. Encoded protein: CASSGDREETQYF.